This T cell receptor (beta chain) was recovered during a study of siplizumab effects on memory and regulatory T cells. The V gene's germline CDR1 is SGHRS and CDR2 YFSETQ. V dropped 5 bases and J dropped 2 bases, with 13 bases sitting between them. This CDR3 comprises 14 residues. Assays captured about 10^5 TCR templates per sample. Here immunoSEQ multiplex PCR was the method, and the copy in TCRdb shows in-frame clones only, minus some. Here the sample spans about 100,000 clones, more than 90% being singletons. Notes on the study in general: Memory cells seemed less diverse than naive T cells, which also seemed major contributors to the alloresponse.

Only a few counts were recorded for this clone. Its cognate antigen is unknown. This receptor was taken from a human donor in good health. Some clones in this sample may be carry-over from other donors' samples. The chain links TRBV5-1 to TRBJ1-1, with D maybe TRBD1 (5 bases). The material sequenced was CD4+ T cells sorted from blood. The CDR3 loop reads CASRGRGGNTEAFF. The CDR3, as DNA: TGCGCCAGCAGGGGGAGGGGCGGCAACACTGAAGCTTTCTTT.